This T cell receptor beta chain was sequenced during a study of T-cell memory formation after mild COVID-19. Turning to the study itself: Each donor largely had its own TCR clusters.

The table lists this clonotype with many counts. Its antigen is as yet unknown. One end of the junction is discordant with germline, which a read error may explain. TCRdb reprocessed the 5' RACE reads with MiXCR, giving one entry per CDR3 protein. Of hundreds of thousands of distinct CDR3 sequences in the sample, 13% to 15% were seen once. CDR1 and CDR2 (germline): SGHRS, YFSETQ. The CDR3 extends over 14 amino acids. General study points: Researchers could not confirm that second-wave clones peaking on day 37 targeted SARS-CoV-2. Pre-infection memory held some responding clones, suggesting pre-existing cross-reactive T cells responded.

Sequencing input: PBMCs or a T cell subset sorted from them (not recorded which). The source is a young man who had mild COVID-19 (a few samples of this study predate the infection). Cell type and time point are not known. The chain couples TRBV5-1 to TRBJ2-5; D ambiguous. The CDR3 DNA is TGTGCCAGCAGCTTGGCCGGGCAGCAAGAGACCCAGTACTTC. It codes for CASSLAGQQETQYF. The whole variable domain, remainder taken from reference TRBV5-1 and TRBJ2-5, is KAGVTQTPRYLIKTRGQQVTLSCSPISGHRSVSWYQQTPGQGLQFLFEYFSETQRNKGNFPGRFSGRQFSNSRSEMNVSTLELGDSALYLCASSLAGQQETQYFGPGTRLLVL.